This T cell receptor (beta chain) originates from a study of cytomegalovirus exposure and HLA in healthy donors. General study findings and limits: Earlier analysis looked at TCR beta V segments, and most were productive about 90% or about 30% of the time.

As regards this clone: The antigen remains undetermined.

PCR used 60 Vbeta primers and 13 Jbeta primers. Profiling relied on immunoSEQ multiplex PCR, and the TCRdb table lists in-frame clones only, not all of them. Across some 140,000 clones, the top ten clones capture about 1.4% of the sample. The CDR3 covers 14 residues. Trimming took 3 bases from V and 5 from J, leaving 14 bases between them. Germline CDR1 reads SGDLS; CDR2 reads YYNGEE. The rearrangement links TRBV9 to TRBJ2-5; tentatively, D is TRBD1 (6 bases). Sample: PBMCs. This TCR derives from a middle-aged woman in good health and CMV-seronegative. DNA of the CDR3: TGTGCCAGCAGCGGGGGGCAGGTGGGCGAGACCCAGTACTTC. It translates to CASSGGQVGETQYF.